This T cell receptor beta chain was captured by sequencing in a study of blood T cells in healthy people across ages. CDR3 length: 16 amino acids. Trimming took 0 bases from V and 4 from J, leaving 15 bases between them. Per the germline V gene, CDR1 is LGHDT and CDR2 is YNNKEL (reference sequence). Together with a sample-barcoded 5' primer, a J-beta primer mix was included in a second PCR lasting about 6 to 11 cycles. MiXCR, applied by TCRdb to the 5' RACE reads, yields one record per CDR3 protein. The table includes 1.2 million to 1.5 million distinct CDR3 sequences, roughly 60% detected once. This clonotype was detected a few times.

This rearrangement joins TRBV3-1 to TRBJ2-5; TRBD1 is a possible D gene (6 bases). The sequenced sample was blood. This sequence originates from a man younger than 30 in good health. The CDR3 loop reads CASSQESIQGRETQYF. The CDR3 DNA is TGTGCCAGCAGCCAAGAAAGTATCCAGGGGAGAGAGACCCAGTACTTC.